The 10 T cell receptor beta chains given below trace back to one sample, sequenced in a study of CD8 T cells in Susac syndrome (dated by TCRdb to between 2017 and 2020). Library construction relied on the immunoSEQ multiplex PCR assay. RNA was extracted using the RNeasy kit, and roughly 0.5 to 1 microgram was reverse transcribed with random hexamers. Through fastp at Q25 and MiXCR, TCRdb rebuilt clones from the public reads, retaining in-frame beta chains. Every distinct CDR3 protein forms one entry, paired with its most common genes and DNA. This sample gives some 200,000 distinct CDR3 sequences in total; 95% of them show up just once. The top ten hold around 0.092% of the sample. The sample consisted of CD4+ T cells from PBMCs. These receptors all stem from a human donor with Susac syndrome.

The chain recombines TRBV30 with TRBJ1-5; D possibly corresponds to TRBD1 (5 bases). The V gene's germline CDR1 is GTSNPN and CDR2 SVGIG (reference sequence). V was shortened by 0 bases and J by 6 bases, with 15 bases between the two germline ends. The CDR3 totals 15 residues. CDR3 coding DNA: TGTGCCTGGAGTGTACCACGAGGGGATGGTCAGCCCCAGCATTTT. Amino acids: CAWSVPRGDGQPQHF.

This rearrangement joins TRBV15 to TRBJ1-4; D gene unclear. This CDR3 is 17 amino acids long. V was clipped by 0 bases and J by 0 bases, with 11 bases between them. The germline CDR1 and CDR2 sequences are LNHNV and YYDKDF (reference sequence). In DNA, the CDR3 is TGTGCCACCAGCAGAGACGGGCGGACCTCAACTAATGAAAAACTGTTTTTT. Its translation: CATSRDGRTSTNEKLFF.

The genes are TRBV14 and TRBJ2-1; no definite D call. V was cut by 1 base and J by 0 bases, with 7 bases left in between. This CDR3 region has 15 residues. From germline, CDR1 is SGHDN and CDR2 FVKESK. Here the CDR3 reads CASSQGRPSYNEQFF. CDR3 nucleotide sequence: TGTGCCAGCAGCCAAGGGCGCCCCTCCTACAATGAGCAGTTCTTC.

This chain links TRBV5-1 with TRBJ2-5, with 7 nucleotides matching TRBD1. This CDR3 comprises 16 residues. V lost 4 bases and J lost 2; bases outside the gene matches: 11. Germline CDR1 and CDR2: SGHRS and YFSETQ. In DNA, the CDR3 is TGCGCCAGCAGCCCGTATCGGACAGGAGGACAAGAGACCCAGTACTTC. The encoded protein is CASSPYRTGGQETQYF.

V is TRBV6-1 and J is TRBJ2-3; TRBD2 aligns across 7 bases. CDR1 MNHNS and CDR2 SASEGT come from the germline V gene. After removal of 7 bases from V and 2 bases from J, the junction contained 6 bases not matched to a gene. This CDR3 comprises 14 residues. DNA of the CDR3: TGTGCCAGCACCACTAGCGAGGCCACAGATACGCAGTATTTT. The encoded protein is CASTTSEATDTQYF.

This chain uses TRBV30 with TRBJ2-5, with TRBD2 matching over 10 bases. V shed 4 bases, J shed 4 bases, and the junction held 9 bases outside the gene matches. The CDR3 runs 15 residues. Germline CDR1 GTSNPN, CDR2 SVGIG (reference sequence). The CDR3, as DNA: TGTGCCTGGAAAGCGGGACTAGCGATGGGAGAGACCCAGTACTTC. Translated: CAWKAGLAMGETQYF.

J is TRBJ2-2 and V is TRBV6-2 or TRBV6-3; no definite D call. V lost 2 bases to trimming and J lost 6 bases, with 1 base between them. The CDR3 contains 11 residues. Germline values: CDR1 MNHEY, CDR2 SVGEGT. The CDR3 DNA reads as TGTGCCAGCAGTTACCCCGGGGAGCTGTTTTTT. This sequence encodes CASSYPGELFF.

The chain combines TRBV7-6 with TRBJ2-2; D possibly corresponds to TRBD2 (7 bases). Germline V CDR1 and CDR2: SGHVS, FNYEAQ. CDR3 length equals 16 residues. V was pared by 0 bases and J by 3 bases, with 11 bases between. For the CDR3, the DNA is TGTGCCAGCAGCTTAGCGGGGGGGCCGGACACCGGGGAGCTGTTTTTT. Amino acid sequence: CASSLAGGPDTGELFF.

The chain has TRBV24-1 and TRBJ2-5, with no clear D. The CDR3 consists of 13 residues. V lost 0 bases and J 2 bases, leaving 3 bases between the germline ends. Per germline, CDR1 KGHDR and CDR2 SFDVKD. CDR3 bases: TGTGCCACCAGTGATTTGTTTCAAGAGACCCAGTACTTC. It is translated as CATSDLFQETQYF.

The chain employs TRBV12-3 or TRBV12-4 and TRBJ2-7; D is possibly TRBD2 (6 bases). Trimming removed 6 bases from V and 7 bases from J, with 13 bases in between. The CDR3 consists of 12 residues. DNA for the CDR3: TGTGCCAGCAGCCTTTACGCGGGGGAGCAGTACTTC. Translation: CASSLYAGEQYF.